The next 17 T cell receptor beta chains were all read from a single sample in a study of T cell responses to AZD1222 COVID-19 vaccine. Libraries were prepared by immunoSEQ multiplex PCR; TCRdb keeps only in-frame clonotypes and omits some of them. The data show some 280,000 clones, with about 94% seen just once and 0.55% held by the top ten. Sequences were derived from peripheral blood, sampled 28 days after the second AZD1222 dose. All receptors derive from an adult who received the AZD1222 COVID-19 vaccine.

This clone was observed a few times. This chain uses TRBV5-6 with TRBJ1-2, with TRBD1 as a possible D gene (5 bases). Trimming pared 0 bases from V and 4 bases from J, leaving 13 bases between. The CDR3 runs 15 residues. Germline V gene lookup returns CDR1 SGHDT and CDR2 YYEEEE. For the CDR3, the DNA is TGTGCCAGCAGCTTGGTCACACAGGCCCTCTATGGCTACACCTTC. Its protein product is CASSLVTQALYGYTF.

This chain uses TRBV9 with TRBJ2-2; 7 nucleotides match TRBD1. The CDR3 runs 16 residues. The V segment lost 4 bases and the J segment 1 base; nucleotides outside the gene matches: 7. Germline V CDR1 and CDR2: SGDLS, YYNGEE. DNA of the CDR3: TGTGCCAGCAGCCAACTAACAGGGGTGAACACCGGGGAGCTGTTTTTT. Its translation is CASSQLTGVNTGELFF.

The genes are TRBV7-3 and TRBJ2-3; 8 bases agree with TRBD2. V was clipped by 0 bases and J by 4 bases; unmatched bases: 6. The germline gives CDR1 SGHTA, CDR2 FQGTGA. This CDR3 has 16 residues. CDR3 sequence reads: CASSLTGAGVSDTQYF. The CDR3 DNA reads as TGTGCCAGCAGCTTAACGGGAGCGGGAGTGTCAGATACGCAGTATTTT.

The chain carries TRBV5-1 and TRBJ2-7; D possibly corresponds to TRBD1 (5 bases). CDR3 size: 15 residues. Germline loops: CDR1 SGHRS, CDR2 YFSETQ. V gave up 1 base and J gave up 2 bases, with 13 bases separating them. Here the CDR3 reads CASSLSGQGAYEQYF. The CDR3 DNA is TGCGCCAGCAGCTTGAGTGGACAAGGTGCCTACGAGCAGTACTTC.

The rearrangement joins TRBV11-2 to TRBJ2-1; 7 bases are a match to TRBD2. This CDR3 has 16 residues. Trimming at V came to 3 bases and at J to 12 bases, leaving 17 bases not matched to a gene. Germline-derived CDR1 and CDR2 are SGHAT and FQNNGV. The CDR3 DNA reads TGTGCCAGCAGCTTGGTTCGGGCTAGCGGCGTGGTAGGGCAGTTCTTC. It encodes CASSLVRASGVVGQFF.

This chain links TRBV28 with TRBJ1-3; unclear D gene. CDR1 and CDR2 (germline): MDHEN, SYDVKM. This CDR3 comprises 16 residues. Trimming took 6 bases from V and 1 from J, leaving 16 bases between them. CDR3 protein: CASSEYSSPSGNTIYF. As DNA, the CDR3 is TGTGCCAGCAGCGAATACTCATCCCCATCTGGAAACACCATATATTTT.

The CDR3 is CASSLDSGSYEQYF. In DNA, the CDR3 is TGTGCCAGCAGCCTGGACAGCGGGAGTTACGAGCAGTACTTC. The chain joins TRBV11-1 to TRBJ2-7; TRBD2 matches 8 bases. The germline gives CDR1 SGHAT, CDR2 FQDESV (reference sequence). J was trimmed by 4 bases and V by 5 bases; bases with no gene match: 7. The CDR3 covers 14 residues.

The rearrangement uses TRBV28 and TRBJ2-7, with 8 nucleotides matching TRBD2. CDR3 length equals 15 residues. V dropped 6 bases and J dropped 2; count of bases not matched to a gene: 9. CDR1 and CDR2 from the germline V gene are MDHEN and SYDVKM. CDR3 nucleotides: TGTGCCAGCAGGGCGACGGGAGGGCCTCCCTACGAGCAGTACTTC. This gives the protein CASRATGGPPYEQYF.

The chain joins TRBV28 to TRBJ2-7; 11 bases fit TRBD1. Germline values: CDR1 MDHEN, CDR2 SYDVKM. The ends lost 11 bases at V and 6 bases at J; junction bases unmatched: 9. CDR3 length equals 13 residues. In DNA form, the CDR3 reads TGTGCCGCAGGGGGACAGGGGGATCGCGAGCAGTACTTC. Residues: CAAGGQGDREQYF.

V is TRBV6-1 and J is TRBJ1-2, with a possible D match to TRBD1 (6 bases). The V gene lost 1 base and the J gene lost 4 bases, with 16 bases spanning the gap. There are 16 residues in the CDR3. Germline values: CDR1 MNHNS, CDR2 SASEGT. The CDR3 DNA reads TGTGCCAGCAGTGAAGAGCCGCAGGGGACCCGCTATGGCTACACCTTC. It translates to CASSEEPQGTRYGYTF.

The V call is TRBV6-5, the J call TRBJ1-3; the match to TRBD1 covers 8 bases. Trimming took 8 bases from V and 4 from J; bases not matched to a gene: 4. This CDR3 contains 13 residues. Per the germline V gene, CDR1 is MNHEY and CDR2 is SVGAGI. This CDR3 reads CASEGTGGNTIYF. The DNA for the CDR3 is TGTGCCAGCGAGGGGACAGGAGGAAACACCATATATTTT.

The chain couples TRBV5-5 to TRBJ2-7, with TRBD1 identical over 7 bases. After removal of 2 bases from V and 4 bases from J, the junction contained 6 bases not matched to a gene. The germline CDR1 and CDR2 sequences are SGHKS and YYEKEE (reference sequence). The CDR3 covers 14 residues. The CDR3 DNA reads TGTGCCAGCAGCTTAGGGGGCCAGGGTTACGAGCAGTACTTC. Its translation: CASSLGGQGYEQYF.

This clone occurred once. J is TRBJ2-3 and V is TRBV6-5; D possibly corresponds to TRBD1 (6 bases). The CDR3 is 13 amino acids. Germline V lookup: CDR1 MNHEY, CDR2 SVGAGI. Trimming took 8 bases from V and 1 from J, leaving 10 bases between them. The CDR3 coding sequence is TGTGCCAGCCTCCGACAGGGCACAGATACGCAGTATTTT. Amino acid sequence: CASLRQGTDTQYF.

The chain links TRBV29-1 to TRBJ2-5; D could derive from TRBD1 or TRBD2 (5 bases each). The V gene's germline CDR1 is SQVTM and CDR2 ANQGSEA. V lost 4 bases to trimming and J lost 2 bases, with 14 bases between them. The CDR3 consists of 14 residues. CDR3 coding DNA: TGCAGCGTTGGTATATCGGGACCACAAGAGACCCAGTACTTC. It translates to CSVGISGPQETQYF.

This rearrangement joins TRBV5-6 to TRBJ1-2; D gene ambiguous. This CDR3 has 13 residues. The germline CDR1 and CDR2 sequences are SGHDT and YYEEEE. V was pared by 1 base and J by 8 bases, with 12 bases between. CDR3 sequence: CASSLRQAGGYTF. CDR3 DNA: TGTGCCAGCAGCTTGCGGCAGGCGGGCGGCTACACCTTC.

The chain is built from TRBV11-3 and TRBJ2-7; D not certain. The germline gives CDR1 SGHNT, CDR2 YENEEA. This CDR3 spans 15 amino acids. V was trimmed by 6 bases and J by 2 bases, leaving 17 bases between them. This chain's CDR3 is CASRIFVNTTYEQYF. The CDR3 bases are TGTGCCAGCAGGATTTTCGTGAACACCACCTACGAGCAGTACTTC.

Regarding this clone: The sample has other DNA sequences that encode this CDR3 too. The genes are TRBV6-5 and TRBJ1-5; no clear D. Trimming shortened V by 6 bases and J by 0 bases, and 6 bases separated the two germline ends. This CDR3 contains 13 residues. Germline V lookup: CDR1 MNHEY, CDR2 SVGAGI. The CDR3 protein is CASSRDSNQPQHF. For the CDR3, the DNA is TGTGCCAGCAGCCGAGATAGCAATCAGCCCCAGCATTTT.